Listed here is a single TCR beta chain. The CDR3 runs 17 residues. Germline V gene sequence: CDR1 MGHDK, CDR2 SYGVNS. V dropped 2 bases and J dropped 0; count of bases not matched to a gene: 6. TCRdb keeps only in-frame clones here, not all; method: immunoSEQ multiplex PCR. Seen here are around 180,000 clones, around 79% observed once, and the top ten hold 17%. The source of the sample is a study of blood T cell repertoires in COVID-19. The TCR comes from a man aged 55 to 69 with active or convalescent COVID-19. The sequenced material came from peripheral blood. The chain combines TRBV25-1 with TRBJ2-3, with 9 bases lining up with TRBD2. CDR3 region: CASSERPLAGSTDTQYF. CDR3 sequence (DNA): TGTGCCAGCAGTGAACGCCCTCTAGCGGGGAGCACAGATACGCAGTATTTT.